This TCR beta chain was sequenced for a study of blood T cells in healthy people across ages. The authors ran a second PCR of 7 to 11 cycles using a sample-barcoded 5' primer and a J-beta primer mix. From the 5' RACE reads, TCRdb called clonotypes with MiXCR, one entry per CDR3 protein. The sample contains more than 900,000 distinct CDR3 sequences, around 29% of which appear only once. There are 13 residues in the CDR3. The ends lost 3 bases at V and 3 bases at J; junction bases unmatched: 3. CDR1 is DFQATT and CDR2 is SNEGSKA in the germline V gene (reference sequence). Remarks on this clonotype: A single base separates this from a much larger clone, so it may be a read error.

The same data also contributed to another study, on T cells of mothers and their children. As reported in that work: Related mother and child pairs showed slightly greater overlap (not significant) than unrelated pairs did.

This chain uses TRBV20-1 with TRBJ2-7; TRBD1 agrees at 9 bases. Sequencing input: blood. The receptor was derived from a middle-aged woman in good health. CDR3 DNA: TGCAGTGCTAGTCCGGGACAGGGCTACGAGCAGTACTTC. This translates into CSASPGQGYEQYF.